A selection of T cell receptor beta chains follows, all from one sample in a study of T cells after yellow fever vaccination. TCRdb itself ran the 5' RACE reads through MiXCR, one entry per CDR3 protein. The sample contains 450,000 to 650,000 distinct CDR3 sequences, 13% of which appear only once. The sample in question was PBMCs, obtained on the day of the yellow fever booster vaccination. Receptors originate from a man between 25 and 39 years old who received the YFV17D yellow fever vaccine. CDR3s include the opening cysteine and the closing phenylalanine or tryptophan. D genes are given only for firm matches. Not all rows give a size; the values are once, few, many and, for expanded clones, a class.

D gene	V gene	J gene	clone size	CDR3 protein	CDR3 DNA
TRBD2	TRBV7-6	TRBJ2-7	few	CASSPMTSGDYEQYF	TGTGCCAGCAGCCCGATGACTAGCGGGGACTACGAGCAGTACTTC
-	TRBV7-2	TRBJ2-1	-	CASSLAPGGKFF	TGTGCCAGCAGCTTAGCCCCGGGCGGGAAGTTCTTC
-	TRBV20-1	TRBJ2-4	few	CSAREIDDKNIQYF	TGCAGTGCTAGAGAAATAGATGACAAAAACATTCAGTACTTC
-	TRBV7-2	TRBJ2-5	few	CASSRSSSETQYF	TGTGCCAGCAGCCGTTCTTCTTCGGAGACCCAGTACTTC
-	TRBV29-1	TRBJ2-7	-	CSAHDGSGYEQYF	TGCAGCGCACACGACGGTTCCGGCTACGAGCAGTACTTC
TRBD2	TRBV20-1	TRBJ2-7	-	CSARGLKAYEQYF	TGCAGTGCTAGGGGACTAAAGGCCTACGAGCAGTACTTC
-	TRBV15	TRBJ1-1	few	CATSRNRVNTEAFF	TGTGCCACCAGCAGAAACAGGGTAAACACTGAAGCTTTCTTT
-	TRBV18	TRBJ2-7	few	CASSLEEGANEQYF	TGTGCCAGCTCTCTAGAGGAGGGGGCGAACGAGCAGTACTTC
TRBD2	TRBV11-3	TRBJ2-1	few	CASSPRNSGSSYNEQFF	TGTGCCAGCAGCCCACGGAATAGCGGGAGCTCCTACAATGAGCAGTTCTTC
TRBD1	TRBV19	TRBJ2-5	few	CASSGTGWQETQYF	TGTGCCAGTAGTGGGACAGGGTGGCAAGAGACCCAGTACTTC
TRBD1	TRBV27	TRBJ2-3	few	CASSTPGQRYSDTQYF	TGTGCCAGCAGTACACCGGGACAGAGATACTCAGATACGCAGTATTTT
-	TRBV5-1	TRBJ1-1	-	CASSVLRGREAFF	TGCGCCAGCAGCGTATTAAGGGGCCGTGAAGCTTTCTTT
TRBD1	TRBV5-1	TRBJ1-5	few	CASSSTGVGQPQHF	TGCGCCAGCAGCTCGACAGGGGTTGGTCAGCCCCAGCATTTT
-	TRBV20-1	TRBJ2-1	few	CSARDRMFYNEQFF	TGCAGTGCTAGAGATCGGATGTTCTACAATGAGCAGTTCTTC
TRBD2	TRBV20-1	TRBJ2-7	few	CSARDGTSGVYEQYF	TGCAGTGCTAGGGACGGGACTAGCGGGGTCTACGAGCAGTACTTC
-	TRBV19	TRBJ1-5	few	CASSEQGEGPQHF	TGTGCCAGTAGTGAACAGGGTGAGGGGCCCCAGCATTTT
-	TRBV6-5	TRBJ2-5	few	CASSYSRGWQETQYF	TGTGCCAGCAGTTACTCCAGGGGATGGCAAGAGACCCAGTACTTC
-	TRBV7-9	TRBJ2-7	few	CASSGTRLALYEQYF	TGTGCCAGCAGCGGGACGAGGCTAGCGCTCTACGAGCAGTACTTC
TRBD2	TRBV29-1	TRBJ2-1	-	CSVPVAGVGEQFF	TGCAGCGTACCGGTAGCGGGAGTAGGGGAGCAGTTCTTC
-	TRBV6-2/TRBV6-3	TRBJ2-1	many	CASRRDIYNEQFF	TGTGCCAGCAGGAGAGACATTTACAATGAGCAGTTCTTC
-	TRBV29-1	TRBJ2-7	-	CSVVGGTAQYLASYEQYF	TGCAGCGTTGTTGGAGGGACGGCCCAGTATTTGGCCTCCTACGAGCAGTACTTC
-	TRBV18	TRBJ2-4	-	CASSPQGVIKNIQYF	TGTGCCAGCTCACCCCAGGGAGTTATAAAAAACATTCAGTACTTC
-	TRBV20-1	TRBJ2-5	many	CSARPSAQETQYF	TGCAGTGCTAGGCCTAGCGCTCAAGAGACCCAGTACTTC
TRBD2	TRBV19	TRBJ2-2	few	CASTVLAGVGTGELFF	TGTGCCAGTACCGTCTTAGCGGGAGTAGGGACCGGGGAGCTGTTTTTT
-	TRBV5-5	TRBJ2-2	few	CASFELLKATTNTGELFF	TGTGCCAGCTTCGAGCTATTGAAGGCCACAACGAACACCGGGGAGCTGTTTTTT
-	TRBV21-1	TRBJ2-7	-	CASSTSRGHVYF	TGTGCCAGCAGCACAAGTAGGGGACACGTTTATTTC
TRBD2	TRBV30	TRBJ2-2	many	CALRTSGTSNTGELFF	TGTGCCCTTCGGACTAGCGGGACTTCTAACACCGGGGAGCTGTTTTTT
-	TRBV19	TRBJ2-1	few	CASSTKTLANEQFF	TGTGCCAGTAGTACCAAGACCCTAGCAAATGAGCAGTTCTTC
-	TRBV15	TRBJ1-6	-	CATSIEPGLSRNSPLHF	TGTGCCACCTCGATTGAGCCGGGACTCTCTCGGAATTCACCCCTCCACTTT
TRBD2	TRBV20-1	TRBJ2-1	few	CSARDGLAENNEQFF	TGCAGTGCTAGAGATGGACTAGCGGAGAACAATGAGCAGTTCTTC
-	TRBV5-1	TRBJ2-7	many	CASSLFSGYEQYF	TGCGCCAGCAGCTTGTTTTCCGGTTACGAGCAGTACTTC
-	TRBV10-1	TRBJ2-1	-	CASSDGRGGRGNEQFF	TGCGCCAGCAGTGATGGTCGAGGGGGCCGGGGGAATGAGCAGTTCTTC
TRBD2	TRBV5-5	TRBJ2-3	many	CASSLGHSGRDSDTQYF	TGTGCCAGCAGCTTGGGGCATAGCGGGAGGGATTCAGATACGCAGTATTTT
-	TRBV29-1	TRBJ1-2	few	CSVDGGDHYGYTF	TGCAGCGTTGATGGGGGGGATCACTATGGCTACACCTTC
-	TRBV29-1	TRBJ2-3	-	CSVEDQGTQYF	TGCAGCGTTGAAGATCAGGGTACGCAGTATTTT
-	TRBV12-3/TRBV12-4	TRBJ1-5	-	CASSGQTRRQPQHF	TGTGCCAGCAGTGGGCAGACAAGACGACAGCCCCAGCATTTT
-	TRBV30	TRBJ1-3	few	CAYYSGNTIYF	TGTGCCTATTACTCTGGAAACACCATATATTTT
-	TRBV6-2/TRBV6-3	TRBJ2-2	few	CASSWTERTGELFF	TGTGCCAGCAGTTGGACAGAACGAACCGGGGAGCTGTTTTTT
-	TRBV6-5	TRBJ2-7	few	CASTPAGGEQYF	TGTGCCAGCACCCCCGCAGGAGGCGAGCAGTACTTC
-	TRBV12-3/TRBV12-4	TRBJ2-4	-	CASKQGTKNIQYF	TGTGCCAGCAAGCAGGGGACCAAAAACATTCAGTACTTC
TRBD2	TRBV11-2	TRBJ2-1	few	CASFFGTSGNGVEQFF	TGTGCCAGCTTTTTCGGGACTAGCGGGAATGGCGTGGAGCAGTTCTTC
TRBD1	TRBV18	TRBJ2-3	once	CASSPRSGGNTDTQYF	TGTGCCAGCTCACCTCGGTCAGGGGGAAACACAGATACGCAGTATTTT
-	TRBV7-9	TRBJ2-3	few	CASSSKRLVSDTQYF	TGTGCCAGCAGCTCTAAGAGACTAGTTTCGGATACGCAGTATTTT
-	TRBV28	TRBJ2-7	-	CASSTPGGGFYEQYF	TGTGCCAGCAGTACCCCGGGCGGGGGCTTCTACGAGCAGTACTTC
TRBD2	TRBV7-7	TRBJ2-1	-	CASRQLAANEQFF	TGTGCTAGCAGGCAGCTAGCGGCCAATGAGCAGTTCTTC
-	TRBV29-1	TRBJ1-1	few	CSVQAGSTNTEAFF	TGCAGCGTCCAGGCGGGCAGCACGAACACTGAAGCTTTCTTT